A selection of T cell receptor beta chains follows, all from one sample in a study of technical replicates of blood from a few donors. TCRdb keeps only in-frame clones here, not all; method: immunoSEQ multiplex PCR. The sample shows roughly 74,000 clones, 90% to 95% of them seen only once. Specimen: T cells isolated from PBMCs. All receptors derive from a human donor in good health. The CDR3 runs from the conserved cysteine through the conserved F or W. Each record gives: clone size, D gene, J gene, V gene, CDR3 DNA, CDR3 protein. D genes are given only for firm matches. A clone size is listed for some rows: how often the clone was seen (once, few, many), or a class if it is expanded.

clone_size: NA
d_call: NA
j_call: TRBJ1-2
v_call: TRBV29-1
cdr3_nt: TGCAGCGTTGAAATTTCCTTCGCGGACAGTGTAGTAACTAACTATGGCTACACCTTC
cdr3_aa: CSVEISFADSVVTNYGYTF

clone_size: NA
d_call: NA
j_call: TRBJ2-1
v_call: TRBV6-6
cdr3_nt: TGTGCCAGCAGGAGGACAGTTAGCTCCTACAATGAGCAGTTCTTC
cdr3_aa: CASRRTVSSYNEQFF

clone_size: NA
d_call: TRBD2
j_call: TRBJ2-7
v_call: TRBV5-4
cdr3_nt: TGTGCCAGCAGCTTGGGGGGGACTAGCGTCGGGGAGCAGTACTTC
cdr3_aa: CASSLGGTSVGEQYF

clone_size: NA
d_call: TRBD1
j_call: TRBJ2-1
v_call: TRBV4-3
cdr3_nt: TGCGCCAGCAGCCCCGGGACAGGGGGATACAATGAGCAGTTCTTC
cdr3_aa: CASSPGTGGYNEQFF

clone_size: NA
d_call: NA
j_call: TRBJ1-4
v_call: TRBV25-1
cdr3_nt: TGTGCCAGCTCCCCGGGGGATTCCGAGGGGGAAAAACTGTTTTTT
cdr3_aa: CASSPGDSEGEKLFF

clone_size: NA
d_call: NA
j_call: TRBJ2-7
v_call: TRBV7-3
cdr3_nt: TGTGCCAGCAGCTTAACGGGTAGCGGCTCCTACGAGCAGTACTTC
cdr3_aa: CASSLTGSGSYEQYF

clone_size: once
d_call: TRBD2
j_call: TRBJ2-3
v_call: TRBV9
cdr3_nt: TGTGCCAGCAGCGTAGTTGGGACTAGCGGGGGGACGGATACGCAGTATTTT
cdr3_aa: CASSVVGTSGGTDTQYF

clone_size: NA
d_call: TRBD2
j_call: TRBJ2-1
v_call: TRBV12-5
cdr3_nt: TGTGCTAGTGGCCAGACTAGCGGGAGGGCAAATGAGCAGTTCTTC
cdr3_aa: CASGQTSGRANEQFF

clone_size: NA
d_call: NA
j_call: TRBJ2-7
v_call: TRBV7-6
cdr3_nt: TGTGCCAGCAGCTTAGGGGGGGCAGGACTAGCCTACGAGCAGTACTTC
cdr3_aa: CASSLGGAGLAYEQYF

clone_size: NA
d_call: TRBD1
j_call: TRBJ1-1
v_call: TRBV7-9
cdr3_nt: TGTGCCAGCAGCTTAGCGCTCTTCGGCCAGGGGGTTACGAACACTGAAGCTTTCTTT
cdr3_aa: CASSLALFGQGVTNTEAFF

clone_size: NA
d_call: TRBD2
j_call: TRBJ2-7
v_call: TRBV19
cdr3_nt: TGTGCCAGTAGTATGGGACTAGCGGGAGTCGAGCAGTACTTC
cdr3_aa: CASSMGLAGVEQYF

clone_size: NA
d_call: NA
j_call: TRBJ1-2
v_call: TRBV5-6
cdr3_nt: TGTGCCAGCAGCTTGGAAGGGGGGGGCTACTATGGCTACACCTTC
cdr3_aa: CASSLEGGGYYGYTF

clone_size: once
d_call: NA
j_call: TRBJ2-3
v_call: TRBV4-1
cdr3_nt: TGCGCCAGCAGCCAAGGAAGGAGGACCAGCACAGATACGCAGTATTTT
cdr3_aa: CASSQGRRTSTDTQYF

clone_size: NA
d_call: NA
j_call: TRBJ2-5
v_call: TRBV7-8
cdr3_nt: TGTGCCAGCAGCCCTAAACAGTACCAAGAGACCCAGTACTTC
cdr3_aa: CASSPKQYQETQYF

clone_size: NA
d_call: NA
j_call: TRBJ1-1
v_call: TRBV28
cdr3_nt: TGTGCCAGCAGTTTGAGTTTGACTGAAGCTTTCTTT
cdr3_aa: CASSLSLTEAFF

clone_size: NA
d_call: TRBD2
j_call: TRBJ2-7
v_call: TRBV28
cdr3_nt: TGTGCCAGTTTGGGGACTAGCGGGAGTTACGAGCAGTACTTC
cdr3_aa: CASLGTSGSYEQYF

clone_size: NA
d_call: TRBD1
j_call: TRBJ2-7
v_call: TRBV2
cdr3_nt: TGTGCCAGCACCTACAGGGGGACCTGGTACGAGCAGTACTTC
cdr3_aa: CASTYRGTWYEQYF

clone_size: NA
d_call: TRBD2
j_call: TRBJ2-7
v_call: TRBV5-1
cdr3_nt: TGCGCCAGCAGCTTGGTGGTTGCGGGAGGGTTGGAGCAGTACTTC
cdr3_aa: CASSLVVAGGLEQYF

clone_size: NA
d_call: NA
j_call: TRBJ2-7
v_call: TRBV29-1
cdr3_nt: TGCAGCGTTCGGGGGACCAGCATGGAGCAGTACTTC
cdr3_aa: CSVRGTSMEQYF

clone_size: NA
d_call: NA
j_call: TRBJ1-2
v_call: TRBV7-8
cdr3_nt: TGTGCCAGCAGCTTAACGAGGGGGATTAACTATGGCTACACCTTC
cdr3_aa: CASSLTRGINYGYTF

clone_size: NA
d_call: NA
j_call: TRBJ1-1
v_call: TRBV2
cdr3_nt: TGTGCCAGCAGTGAAGCGCCTCGGGGAAGGACTGAAGCTTTCTTT
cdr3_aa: CASSEAPRGRTEAFF